This TCR beta chain is drawn from a study of shared clonotypes between healthy human individuals. Study in general: The donor group consisted of two women and three men, aged 18 to 49.

At the deep level, the assay was run. The authors' processing: Sequence data from immunoSEQ were junction-only and lacked quality scores; consequently, filtering differed. This table comes from immunoSEQ multiplex PCR, and its TCRdb copy is limited to in-frame clones, with some not included. The V and J calls and clone size are taken from that table; D and trimming were inferred from the DNA. The table lists roughly 2,000,000 clones, roughly 94% of them singletons. Naive CD8 cells were CD45RO-negative, positively selected for CCR7, excluding terminally differentiated effector memory CD45RA+ cells. This CDR3 contains 16 residues. Germline CDR1 and CDR2: MNHNS and SASEGT. Trimming shortened V by 0 bases and J by 0 bases, and 6 bases separated the two germline ends. Points from the study as a whole: Naive subsets tended to show greater estimated richness than memory subsets.

Comments on this clone: Its antigen is unknown.

The sequence was obtained from a young man in good health. V usage is TRBV6-1 and J usage is TRBJ1-6, with D possibly matching TRBD1 (5 bases). Sequencing was carried out using naive CD8+ T cells sorted from blood. CDR3 in DNA: TGTGCCAGCAGTGAAGCTGGGGCCTCCTATAATTCACCCCTCCACTTT. It codes for CASSEAGASYNSPLHF.